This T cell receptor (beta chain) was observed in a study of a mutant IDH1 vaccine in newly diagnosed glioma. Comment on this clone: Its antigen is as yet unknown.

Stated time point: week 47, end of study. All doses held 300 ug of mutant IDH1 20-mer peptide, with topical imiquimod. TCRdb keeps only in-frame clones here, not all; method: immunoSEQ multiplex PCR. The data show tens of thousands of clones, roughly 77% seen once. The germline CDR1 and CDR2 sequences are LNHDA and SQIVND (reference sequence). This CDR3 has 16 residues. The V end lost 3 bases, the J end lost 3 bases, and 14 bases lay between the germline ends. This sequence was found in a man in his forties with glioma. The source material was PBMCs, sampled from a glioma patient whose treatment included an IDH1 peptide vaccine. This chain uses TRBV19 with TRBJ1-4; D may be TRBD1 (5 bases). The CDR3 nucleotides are TGTGCCAGTAGTATTCGGGGGAGCACACCTAATGAAAAACTGTTTTTT. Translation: CASSIRGSTPNEKLFF.